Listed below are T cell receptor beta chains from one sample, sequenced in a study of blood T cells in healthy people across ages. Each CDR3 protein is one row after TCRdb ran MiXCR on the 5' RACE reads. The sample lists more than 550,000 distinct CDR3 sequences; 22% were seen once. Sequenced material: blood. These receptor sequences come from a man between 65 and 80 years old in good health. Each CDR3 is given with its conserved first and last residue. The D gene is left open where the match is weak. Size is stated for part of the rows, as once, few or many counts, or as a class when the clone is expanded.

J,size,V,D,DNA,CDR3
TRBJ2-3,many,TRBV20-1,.,TGCAGTGCTAGAGGACATGTGGGAGATACGCAGTATTTT,CSARGHVGDTQYF
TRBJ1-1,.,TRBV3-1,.,TGTGCCAGCAGCACCCTCGGAACAGGGAGGGCGTCGGCTGAAGCTTTCTTT,CASSTLGTGRASAEAFF
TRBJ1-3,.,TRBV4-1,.,TGCGCCAGCAGCCAACACTTATCGGAAGAACTGGGAAACACCATATATTTT,CASSQHLSEELGNTIYF
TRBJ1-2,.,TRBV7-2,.,TGTGCCAGCAGCCCACAGGGCCAGAGTGGCTACACCTTC,CASSPQGQSGYTF
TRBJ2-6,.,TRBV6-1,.,TGTGCCAGCAGTGAAGCGCTATTTATGGGAGACTCTGGGGCCAACGTCCTGACTTTC,CASSEALFMGDSGANVLTF
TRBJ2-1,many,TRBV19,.,TGTGCCAGTAGCCTACAGGGTCGCTCCTACAATGAGCAGTTCTTC,CASSLQGRSYNEQFF
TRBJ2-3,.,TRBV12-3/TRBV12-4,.,TGTGCCAGTATGAGGGTAGATACGCAGTATTTT,CASMRVDTQYF
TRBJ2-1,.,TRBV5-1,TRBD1,TGCACCAGCAGCTTGGCCCGGGACAGGGGTGTCAATGAGCAGTTCTTC,CTSSLARDRGVNEQFF
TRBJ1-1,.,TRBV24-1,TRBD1,TGTGCCACCAGTGATTTTGGACAGGTGGCTTTCTTT,CATSDFGQVAFF
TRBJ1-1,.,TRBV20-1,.,TGCGCGGCCGGGCAGTCGAACACTGAAGCTTTCTTT,CAAGQSNTEAFF
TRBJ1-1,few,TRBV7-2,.,TGTGCCAGCAGCCAAACGCAGGGGACTGAAGCTTTCTTT,CASSQTQGTEAFF
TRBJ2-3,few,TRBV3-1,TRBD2,TGTGCCAGCAGCCAGTGGCCCCGACTAGCGGGGGGGAGCACAGATACGCAGTATTTT,CASSQWPRLAGGSTDTQYF
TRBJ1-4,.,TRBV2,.,TGTGCCATCGAAGGGCGGTCCAATGAAAAACTGTTTTTT,CAIEGRSNEKLFF
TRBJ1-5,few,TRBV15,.,TGTGCCACCAGCAGAGGAGGCGGGAACTCAGGCAATCAGCCCCAGCATTTT,CATSRGGGNSGNQPQHF
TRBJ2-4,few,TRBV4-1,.,TGCGCCAGCAGCCAAGGGCTTTTCGGGAACATTCAGTACTTC,CASSQGLFGNIQYF
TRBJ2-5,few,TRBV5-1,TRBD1,TGCGCCAGCAGCTTGGTTGGGACAGACATTCAAGAGACCCAGTACTTC,CASSLVGTDIQETQYF
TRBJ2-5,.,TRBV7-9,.,TGTGCCAGCACCGTTGGGTTAGTAGGACAAGGGAAGCAAGAGACCCAGTACTTC,CASTVGLVGQGKQETQYF
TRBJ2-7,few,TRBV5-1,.,TGCGCCAGCAGCTTGATTCGCGCAGAAGGCTCCTACGAGCAGTACTTC,CASSLIRAEGSYEQYF
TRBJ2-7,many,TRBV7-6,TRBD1,TGTGCCAGCAGTCCGACAGGGTCCTACGAGCAGTACTTC,CASSPTGSYEQYF
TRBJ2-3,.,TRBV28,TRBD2,TGTGCCAGCAGTTTATTCAACCTAGCGGGACTCACAGATACGCAGTATTTT,CASSLFNLAGLTDTQYF
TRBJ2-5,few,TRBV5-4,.,TGTGCCACCAAGCGGTCGTCTCAGGAGGCCCAGTACTTC,CATKRSSQEAQYF
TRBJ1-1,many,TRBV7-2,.,TGTGCCAGCAGCTTAGTTTCGAATTACCTGAACACTGAAGCTTTCTTT,CASSLVSNYLNTEAFF
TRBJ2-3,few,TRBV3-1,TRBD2,TGTGCCAGCAGCCAAGATGTCGGACTAGCGGGGGGTTCTTATACGCAGTATTTT,CASSQDVGLAGGSYTQYF
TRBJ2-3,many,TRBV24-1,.,TGTGCCACCAGTGACCCCGGGACCCCCAGAGATACGCAGTATTTT,CATSDPGTPRDTQYF
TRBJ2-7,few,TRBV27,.,TGTGCCAGCAGACGGCCCGGGGGCAGGGAAAGATACGAGCAGTACTTC,CASRRPGGRERYEQYF
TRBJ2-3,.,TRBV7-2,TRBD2,TGTGCCAGCAGCTTCCCGACTAGCGGGAGGGATACAGATACGCAGTATTTT,CASSFPTSGRDTDTQYF
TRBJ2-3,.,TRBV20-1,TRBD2,TGCAGTGCCAAGAGCGGGGGGGCCGAAGATACGCAGTATTTT,CSAKSGGAEDTQYF
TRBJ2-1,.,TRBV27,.,TGTGCCAGCAGCCAAAGTAGAGGGACTTACAGTGAGCAGTTCTTC,CASSQSRGTYSEQFF
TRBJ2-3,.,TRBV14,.,TGTGCCAGCAGCCTTCAAGGTCGTCTTAGCACAGATACGCAGTATTTT,CASSLQGRLSTDTQYF
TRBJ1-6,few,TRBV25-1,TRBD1,TGTGCCAGCAGTGATGCGACAGGGGGAATCTCACCCCTCCACTTT,CASSDATGGISPLHF
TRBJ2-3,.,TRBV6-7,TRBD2,TGTGCCAGAGTACGGGGACTAGCGGGAGGCAGGGATACGCAGTATTTT,CARVRGLAGGRDTQYF
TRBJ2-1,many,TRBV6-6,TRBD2,TGTGCCAGCAGCTCCAGGGTAGCGGGAGGAGACAATGAGCAGTTCTTC,CASSSRVAGGDNEQFF
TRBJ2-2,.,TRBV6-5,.,TGTGCCGCCCAAAAGATGGGGGCGAACACCGGGGAGCTGTTTTTT,CAAQKMGANTGELFF
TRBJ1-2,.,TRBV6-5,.,TGTGCCAGCAGTTATGGTCTGCGAGATGGCTACACCTTC,CASSYGLRDGYTF
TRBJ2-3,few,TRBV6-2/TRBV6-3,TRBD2,TGTGCCAGCAGTTACAAGGATAGCGGGTCAGAAGATACGCAGTATTTT,CASSYKDSGSEDTQYF
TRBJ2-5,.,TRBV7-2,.,TGTGCCAGCAGACGGGGACCTAACCAAGAGACCCAGTACTTC,CASRRGPNQETQYF
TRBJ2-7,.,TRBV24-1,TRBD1,TGCGCCACCAGTTCGACAGGGGCGTTGTCCTACGAGCAGTACTTC,CATSSTGALSYEQYF
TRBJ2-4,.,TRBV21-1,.,TGTGCCAGCAGCAAACTAGGATTTTCACTAGCCAAAAACATTCAGTACTTC,CASSKLGFSLAKNIQYF
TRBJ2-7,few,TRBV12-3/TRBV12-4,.,TGTGCCAGCAGTTTAATGTCCGCATCCTACGAGCAGTACTTC,CASSLMSASYEQYF
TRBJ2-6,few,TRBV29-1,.,TGCAGCGCCAGTTCACCGGCTGGGGCCAACGTCCTGACTTTC,CSASSPAGANVLTF
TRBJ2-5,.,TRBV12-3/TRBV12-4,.,TGTGCCAGCAGGCCCGCAGGGGCCGAGACCCAGTACTTC,CASRPAGAETQYF
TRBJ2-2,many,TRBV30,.,TGTGCTTTGGGCAGGGGACTAACCCCTCGATTGGTCGGGGAGCTGTTTTTT,CALGRGLTPRLVGELFF
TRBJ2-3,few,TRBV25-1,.,TGTGCCAGCAGTGAATGGTTTTCGGGCGAAAACACAGATACGCAGTATTTT,CASSEWFSGENTDTQYF
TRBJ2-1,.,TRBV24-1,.,TGTGCCACCAGTGATTTGACGTCGGGTTTGCGCGACAATGAGCAGTTCTTC,CATSDLTSGLRDNEQFF
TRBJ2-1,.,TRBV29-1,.,TGCAGCATTAGTCGAGAGGCCGGCTCCTACAATGAGCAGTTCTTC,CSISREAGSYNEQFF
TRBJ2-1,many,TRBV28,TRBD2,TGTGCCAGCAGCCTACCCGGGACTAGTGGGAATGAGCAGTTCTTC,CASSLPGTSGNEQFF
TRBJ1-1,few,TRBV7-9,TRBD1,TGTGCCAGCAGCTCCGATCGGACAGGGCACACTGAAGCTTTCTTT,CASSSDRTGHTEAFF
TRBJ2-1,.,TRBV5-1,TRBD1,TGCGCCAGCAGCCTACCGACAGGGGGCAATGAGCAGTTCTTC,CASSLPTGGNEQFF
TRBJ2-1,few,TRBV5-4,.,TGTGCCAGCAGCCTTGGGGTGGCCAAGCAGGAGGAGCAGTTCTTC,CASSLGVAKQEEQFF
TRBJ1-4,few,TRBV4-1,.,TGCGCCAGCAGCCAAGATAGCAGTTGGGAAAAACTGTTTTTT,CASSQDSSWEKLFF
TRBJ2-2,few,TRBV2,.,TGTGCCAGCAAGACAGATTACACCGGGGAGCTGTTTTTT,CASKTDYTGELFF
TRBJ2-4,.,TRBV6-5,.,TGTGCCAGCAGAGACGGAAACATTCAGTACTTC,CASRDGNIQYF